What follows describes a single T cell receptor (beta chain). Its antigen remains unidentified. Germline lookup yields CDR1 MNHEY and CDR2 SMNVEV (reference sequence). V was trimmed by 8 bases and J by 4 bases, leaving 20 bases between them. The CDR3 has 15 amino acids. Clones were read by immunoSEQ multiplex PCR, and TCRdb kept only the in-frame ones, dropping some. The sample has more than 150,000 clones; 85% to 95% are singletons. This specimen comes from a study of T cell responses to AZD1222 COVID-19 vaccine. Study-level findings and limits: White British people made up most donors, females outnumbered males, and clonal diversity was possibly underestimated. Dominant at 160-218 and 743-854, vaccine-associated CD4 TCRs also spanned spike.

The receptor was derived from an adult in good health. The specimen comprised peripheral blood, sampled on day 0 of AZD1222 vaccination. This rearrangement joins TRBV27 to TRBJ1-1; D might be TRBD1 (5 bases). As DNA, the CDR3 is TGTGCCAGCTCAAATCTGGGGGAGTGGGGCACTGAAGCTTTCTTT. This encodes CASSNLGEWGTEAFF.